This T cell receptor beta chain was sequenced for a study of blood T cell repertoires in COVID-19. In the study's own analysis: Reference gene primers were amplified, and this amplification served to estimate nucleated cell counts. The method was immunoSEQ multiplex PCR; TCRdb's version includes in-frame clones alone and lacks a portion of them. The V and J calls and clone size come from that table; D and trimming were worked out from the DNA. Of about 240,000 clones listed, approximately 85% were seen once; the top ten hold about 12%. This CDR3 has 15 amino acids. The ends were cut back, 5 bases at V and 0 bases at J, with 8 bases in the middle. CDR1 MNHEY and CDR2 SVGAGI come from the germline V gene.

J is TRBJ1-6 and V is TRBV6-5, with D uncertain. The receptor's source is a man older than 75 with acute or convalescent COVID-19. Input material: peripheral blood. CDR3 sequence reads: CASSPGGSYNSPLHF. DNA of the CDR3: TGTGCCAGCAGTCCCGGAGGCTCCTATAATTCACCCCTCCACTTT.